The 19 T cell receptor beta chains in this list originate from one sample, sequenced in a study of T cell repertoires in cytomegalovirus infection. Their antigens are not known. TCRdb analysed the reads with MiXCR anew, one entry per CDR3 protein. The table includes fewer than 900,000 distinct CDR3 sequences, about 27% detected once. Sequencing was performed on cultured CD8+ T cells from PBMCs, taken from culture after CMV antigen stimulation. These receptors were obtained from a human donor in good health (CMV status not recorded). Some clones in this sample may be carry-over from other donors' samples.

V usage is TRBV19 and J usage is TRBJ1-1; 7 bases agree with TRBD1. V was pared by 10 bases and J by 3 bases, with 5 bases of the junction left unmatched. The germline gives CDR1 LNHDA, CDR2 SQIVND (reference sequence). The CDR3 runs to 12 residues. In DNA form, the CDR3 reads TGTGCCACCTCCAGGGGGGACACTGAAGCTTTCTTT. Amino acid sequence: CATSRGDTEAFF.

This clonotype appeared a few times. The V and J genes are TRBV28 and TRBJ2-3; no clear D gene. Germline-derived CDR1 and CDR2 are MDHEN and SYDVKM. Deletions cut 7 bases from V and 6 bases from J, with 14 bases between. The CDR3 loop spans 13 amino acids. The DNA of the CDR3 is TGTGCCAGCATCCCGGTTGACCAGGATACGCAGTATTTT. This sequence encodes CASIPVDQDTQYF.

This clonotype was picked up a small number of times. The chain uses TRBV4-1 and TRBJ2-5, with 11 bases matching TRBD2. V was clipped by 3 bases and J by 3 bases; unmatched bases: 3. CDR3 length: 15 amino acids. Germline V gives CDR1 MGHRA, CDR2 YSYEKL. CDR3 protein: CASSHLLAGEETQYF. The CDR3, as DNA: TGCGCCAGCAGCCACCTACTAGCGGGGGAAGAGACCCAGTACTTC.

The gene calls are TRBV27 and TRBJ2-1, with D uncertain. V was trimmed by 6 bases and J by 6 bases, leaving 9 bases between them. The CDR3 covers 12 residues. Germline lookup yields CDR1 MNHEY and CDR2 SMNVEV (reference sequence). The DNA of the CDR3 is TGTGCCAGCAGAAAAGGCATCAATGAGCAGTTCTTC. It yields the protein CASRKGINEQFF.

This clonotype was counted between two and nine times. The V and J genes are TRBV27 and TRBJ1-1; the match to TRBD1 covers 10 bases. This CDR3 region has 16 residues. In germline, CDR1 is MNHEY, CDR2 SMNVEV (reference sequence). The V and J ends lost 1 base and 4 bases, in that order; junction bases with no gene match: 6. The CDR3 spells CASSLWMTGGGTEAFF. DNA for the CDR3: TGTGCCAGCAGTTTATGGATGACAGGGGGCGGCACTGAAGCTTTCTTT.

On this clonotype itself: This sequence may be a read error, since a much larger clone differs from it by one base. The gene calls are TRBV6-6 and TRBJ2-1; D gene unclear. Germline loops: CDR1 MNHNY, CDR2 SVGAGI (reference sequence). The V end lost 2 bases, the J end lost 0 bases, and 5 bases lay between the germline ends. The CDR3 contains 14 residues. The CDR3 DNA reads TGTGCCAGCAGTTACGACGGCTCCTACAATGAGCAGTTCTTC. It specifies CASSYDGSYNEQFF.

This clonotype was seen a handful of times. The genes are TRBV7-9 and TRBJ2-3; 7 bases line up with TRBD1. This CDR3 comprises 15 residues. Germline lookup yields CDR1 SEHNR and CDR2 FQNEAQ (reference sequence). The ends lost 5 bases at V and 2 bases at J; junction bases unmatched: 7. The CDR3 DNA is TGTGCCAGCAGCCCAGTTGGGACAGACACAGATACGCAGTATTTT. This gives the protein CASSPVGTDTDTQYF.

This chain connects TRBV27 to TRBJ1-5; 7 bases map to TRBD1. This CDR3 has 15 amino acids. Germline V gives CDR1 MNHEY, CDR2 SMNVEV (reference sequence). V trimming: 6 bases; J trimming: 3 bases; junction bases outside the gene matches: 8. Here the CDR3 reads CASRGAGQFNQPQHF. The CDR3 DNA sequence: TGTGCCAGCAGGGGCGCGGGACAGTTCAATCAGCCCCAGCATTTT.

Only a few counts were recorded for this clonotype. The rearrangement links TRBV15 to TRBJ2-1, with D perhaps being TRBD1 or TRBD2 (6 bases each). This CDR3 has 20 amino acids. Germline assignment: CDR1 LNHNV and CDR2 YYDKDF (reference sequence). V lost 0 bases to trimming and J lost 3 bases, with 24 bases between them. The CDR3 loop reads CATSRDRRLSGAGIYNEQFF. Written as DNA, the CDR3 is TGTGCCACCAGCAGAGATCGTCGGCTCTCGGGGGCCGGTATCTACAATGAGCAGTTCTTC. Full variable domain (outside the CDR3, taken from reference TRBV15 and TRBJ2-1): DAMVIQNPRYQVTQFGKPVTLSCSQTLNHNVMYWYQQKSSQAPKLLFHYYDKDFNNEADTPDNFQSRRPNTSFCFLDIRSPGLGDTAMYLCATSRDRRLSGAGIYNEQFFGPGTRLTVL.

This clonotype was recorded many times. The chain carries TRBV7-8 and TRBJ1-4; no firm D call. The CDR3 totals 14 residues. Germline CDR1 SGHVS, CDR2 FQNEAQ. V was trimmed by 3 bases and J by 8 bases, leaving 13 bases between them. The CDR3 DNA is TGTGCCAGCAGCTTTTTAGGGCTGCGAGAAAAACTGTTTTTT. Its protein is CASSFLGLREKLFF.

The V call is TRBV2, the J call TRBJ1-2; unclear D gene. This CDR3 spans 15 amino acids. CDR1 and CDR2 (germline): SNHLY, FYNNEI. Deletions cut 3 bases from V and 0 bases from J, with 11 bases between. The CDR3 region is CASSEFKRANYGYTF. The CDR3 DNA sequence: TGTGCCAGCAGTGAGTTTAAGAGGGCTAACTATGGCTACACCTTC. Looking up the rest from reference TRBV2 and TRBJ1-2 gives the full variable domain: EPEVTQTPSHQVTQMGQEVILRCVPISNHLYFYWYRQILGQKVEFLVSFYNNEISEKSEIFDDQFSVERPDGSNFTLKIRSTKLEDSAMYFCASSEFKRANYGYTFGSGTRLTVV.

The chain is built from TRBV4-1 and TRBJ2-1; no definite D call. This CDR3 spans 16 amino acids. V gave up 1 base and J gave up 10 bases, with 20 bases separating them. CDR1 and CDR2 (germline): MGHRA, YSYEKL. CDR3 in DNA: TGCGCCAGCAGCCAAGGATCGTCGTCCCTTCGTCGGGAGCAGTTCTTC. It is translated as CASSQGSSSLRREQFF.

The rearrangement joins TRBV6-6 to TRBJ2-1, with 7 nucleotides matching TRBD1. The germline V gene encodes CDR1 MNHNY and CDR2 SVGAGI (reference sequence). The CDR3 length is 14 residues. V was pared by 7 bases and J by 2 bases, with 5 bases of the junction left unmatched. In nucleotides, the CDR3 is TGTGCCAGCAAACCGGGACAGACCTACAATGAGCAGTTCTTC. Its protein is CASKPGQTYNEQFF.

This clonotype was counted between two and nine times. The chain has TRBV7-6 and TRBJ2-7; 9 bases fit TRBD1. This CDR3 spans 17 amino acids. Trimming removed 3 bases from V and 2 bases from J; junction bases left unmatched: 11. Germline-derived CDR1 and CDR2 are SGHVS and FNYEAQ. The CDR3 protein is CASSFSSGTGNAYEQYF. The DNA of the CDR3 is TGTGCCAGCAGCTTTTCCTCCGGGACAGGGAATGCCTACGAGCAGTACTTC.

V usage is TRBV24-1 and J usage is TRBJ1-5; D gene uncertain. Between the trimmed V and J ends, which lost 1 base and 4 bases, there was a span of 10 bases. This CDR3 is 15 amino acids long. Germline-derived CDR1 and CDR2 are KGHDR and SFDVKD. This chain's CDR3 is CATSDFKSVNQPQHF. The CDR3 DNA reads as TGTGCCACCAGTGATTTTAAAAGCGTTAATCAGCCCCAGCATTTT.

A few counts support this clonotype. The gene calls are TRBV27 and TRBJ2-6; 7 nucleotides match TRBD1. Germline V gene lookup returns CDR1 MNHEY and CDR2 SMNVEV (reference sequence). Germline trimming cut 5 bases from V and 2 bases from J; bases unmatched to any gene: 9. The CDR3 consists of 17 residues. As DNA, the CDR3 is TGTGCCAGCAGTACGAAGAGAGGGACAGCTGGGGCCAACGTCCTGACTTTC. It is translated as CASSTKRGTAGANVLTF. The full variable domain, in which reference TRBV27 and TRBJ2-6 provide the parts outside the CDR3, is EAQVTQNPRYLITVTGKKLTVTCSQNMNHEYMSWYRQDPGLGLRQIYYSMNVEVTDKGDVPEGYKVSRKEKRNFPLILESPSPNQTSLYFCASSTKRGTAGANVLTFGAGSRLTVL.

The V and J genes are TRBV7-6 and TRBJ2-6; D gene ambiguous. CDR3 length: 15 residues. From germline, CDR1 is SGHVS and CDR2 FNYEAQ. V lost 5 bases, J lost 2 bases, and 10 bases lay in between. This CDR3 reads CASSPTVTGANVLTF. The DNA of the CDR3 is TGTGCCAGCAGCCCGACGGTCACTGGGGCCAACGTCCTGACTTTC.

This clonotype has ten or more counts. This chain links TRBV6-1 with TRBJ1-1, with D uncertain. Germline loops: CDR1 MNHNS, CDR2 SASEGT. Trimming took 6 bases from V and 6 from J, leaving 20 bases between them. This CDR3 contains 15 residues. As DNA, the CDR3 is TGTGCCAGCAGGCCTCTCGGGTCACAAGGATCTGAAGCTTTCTTT. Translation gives CASRPLGSQGSEAFF.

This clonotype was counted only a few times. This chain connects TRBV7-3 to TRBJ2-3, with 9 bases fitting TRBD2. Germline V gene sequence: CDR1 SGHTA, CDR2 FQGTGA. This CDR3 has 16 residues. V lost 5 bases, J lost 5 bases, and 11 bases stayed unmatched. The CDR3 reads CASSLGGGAFVDTQYF. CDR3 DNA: TGTGCCAGCAGCCTCGGCGGGGGGGCATTTGTAGATACGCAGTATTTT.